This TCR beta chain was found in a study of metastatic and nonmetastatic thyroid tumors. Overall study context: Peripheral blood and tumor or nodule samples from malignant and benign thyroid patients were compared. General study points: Within blood and tumor, benign nodules reportedly had significantly lower TCR beta diversity than malignant thyroid tumors did.

Details on this clone: Its target is unknown.

Every patient was untreated before thyroid surgery. The CDR3 consists of 19 residues. With 2 bases clipped from V and 0 bases from J, the junction kept 13 bases outside the gene matches. Germline CDR1 DFQATT, CDR2 SNEGSKA (reference sequence). TCRdb called clones again from the PCR reads with MiXCR. There are 3,500 to 4,500 clones in the sample; around 35% occur only once, and roughly 48% lies in the top ten. This rearrangement joins TRBV20-1 to TRBJ1-5, with 10 bases lining up with TRBD1. This TCR derives from a male donor with papillary thyroid cancer or a benign thyroid nodule (not recorded which). Some clones in this sample may be carry-over from other donors' samples. Sequenced material: adjacent normal tissue. The chain's CDR3 is CSARPHRDRGLYSNQPQHF. DNA for the CDR3: TGCAGTGCTAGACCCCACCGGGACAGGGGATTGTATAGCAATCAGCCCCAGCATTTT.